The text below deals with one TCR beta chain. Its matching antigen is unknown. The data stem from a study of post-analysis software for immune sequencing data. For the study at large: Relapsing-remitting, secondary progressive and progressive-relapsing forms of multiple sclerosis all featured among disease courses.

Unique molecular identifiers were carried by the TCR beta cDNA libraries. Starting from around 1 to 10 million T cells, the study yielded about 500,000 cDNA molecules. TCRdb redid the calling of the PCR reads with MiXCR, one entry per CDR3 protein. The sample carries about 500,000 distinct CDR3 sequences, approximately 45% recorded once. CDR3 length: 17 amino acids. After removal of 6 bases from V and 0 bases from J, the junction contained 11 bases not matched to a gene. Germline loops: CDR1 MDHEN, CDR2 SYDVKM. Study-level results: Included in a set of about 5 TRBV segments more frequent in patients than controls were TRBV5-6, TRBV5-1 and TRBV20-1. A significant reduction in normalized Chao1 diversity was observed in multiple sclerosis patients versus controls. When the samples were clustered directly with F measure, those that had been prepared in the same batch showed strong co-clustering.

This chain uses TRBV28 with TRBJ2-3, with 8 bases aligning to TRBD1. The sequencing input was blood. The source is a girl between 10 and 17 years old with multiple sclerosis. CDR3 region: CASSRTGRRTSTDTQYF. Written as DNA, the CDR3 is TGTGCCAGCAGCAGGACAGGGAGGCGCACAAGCACAGATACGCAGTATTTT.